A selection of T cell receptor beta chains follows, all from one sample in a study of response to subunit inactivated influenza vaccine. Using its own MiXCR run on the RT-PCR reads, TCRdb lists one record per CDR3 protein. This table holds around 750,000 distinct CDR3 sequences, 21% found once. Sequences were derived from PBMCs from blood, sampled around 5 days after vaccination. These TCRs come from a man aged 45-60 years who received an inactivated influenza vaccine. The conserved cysteine and the conserved F or W are not part of the CDR3 here.

J | V | CDR3
TRBJ1-1 | TRBV11-2 | ASSLRDSGTKEAF
TRBJ2-1 | TRBV12-3/TRBV12-4 | ASSFRAGEQF
TRBJ2-5 | TRBV5-1 | ASSLRPSGRRIETQY
TRBJ2-1 | TRBV4-2 | ASSQGVVENEQF
TRBJ2-1 | TRBV24-1 | ATSDSGLAENNEQF
TRBJ2-7 | TRBV5-1 | ASTKTGGYEQY
TRBJ2-1 | TRBV20-1 | SARRTRVGNEQF
TRBJ1-2 | TRBV2 | ASSGVGRTYGYT
TRBJ2-5 | TRBV7-6 | ASSLAGVWETQY
TRBJ2-1 | TRBV5-1 | ASSWGRGNYNEQF
TRBJ2-5 | TRBV29-1 | SAIMKSTSGAGETQY
TRBJ2-5 | TRBV20-1 | SATPTGPRETQY
TRBJ1-5 | TRBV6-2/TRBV6-3 | ASSYSRYRDNQPQH
TRBJ2-2 | TRBV9 | ASQQRANTGELF
TRBJ2-4 | TRBV6-2/TRBV6-3 | ASSYYDGPRDIQY
TRBJ2-3 | TRBV11-2 | ASSQSGADTQY
TRBJ2-1 | TRBV20-1 | SASKGQPGDEQF
TRBJ2-2 | TRBV28 | ASSFHTGELF
TRBJ2-5 | TRBV20-1 | SARDRVVQGTQY
TRBJ1-6 | TRBV18 | ASSSDAYYNSPLH
TRBJ1-3 | TRBV10-3 | AIATSGNTIY
TRBJ2-5 | TRBV6-5 | ASSNDGTSGRYETQY
TRBJ2-3 | TRBV7-2 | ASSLGVEGTQY
TRBJ1-2 | TRBV30 | AWNRDRVGYT
TRBJ1-1 | TRBV27 | ASSAGRRATEAF
TRBJ2-5 | TRBV7-9 | ASRKRADQETQY
TRBJ2-2 | TRBV4-2 | ASSQVGQDTGELF
TRBJ2-1 | TRBV5-5 | ASSFMTGGYNEQF
TRBJ2-7 | TRBV10-3 | AISESVQGGYEQY
TRBJ2-2 | TRBV28 | ASSSGTGDTGELF
TRBJ2-5 | TRBV7-9 | ASSHREIKTQY
TRBJ2-5 | TRBV4-2 | ASSQRLAGGPSSGQETQY
TRBJ2-5 | TRBV30 | AWSVSPGRGQETQY
TRBJ2-7 | TRBV6-5 | ASSFQGLEVHEQY
TRBJ2-1 | TRBV11-2 | ASSYGLAGGFNEQF
TRBJ2-7 | TRBV20-1 | SAHRREMGEQY
TRBJ2-3 | TRBV6-5 | ASSYFPAPDTQY
TRBJ1-4 | TRBV12-3/TRBV12-4 | ASSLVFQANEKLF
TRBJ2-5 | TRBV25-1 | ASSGRGGQETQY
TRBJ1-1 | TRBV5-1 | ASSVTVLNTEAF
TRBJ2-3 | TRBV7-2 | ASSLDWNTDTQY
TRBJ2-7 | TRBV12-3/TRBV12-4 | ASSRDGVRYEQY